These 16 T cell receptor beta chains were sequenced from one sample in a study of OX40 agonist ivuxolimab in advanced cancers. Using immunoSEQ multiplex PCR, the repertoire was profiled, and TCRdb retains in-frame clones only, with some absent. The sample yields about 60,000 clones, roughly 84% seen once. Sequencing used CD4+ or CD8+ T cells sorted from blood, obtained in a trial of the OX40 agonist ivuxolimab. These receptors were taken from an adult with an advanced solid tumor such as melanoma, head and neck, liver or kidney cancer.

The V gene is TRBV6-5, the J gene TRBJ2-7; D unresolved. The V gene lost 2 bases and the J gene lost 6 bases, with 5 bases spanning the gap. Germline loops: CDR1 MNHEY, CDR2 SVGAGI. This CDR3 has 11 residues. The CDR3 region has the DNA TGTGCCAGCAGTTACAGTGGCGAGCAGTACTTC. This translates into CASSYSGEQYF.

The rearrangement links TRBV5-1 to TRBJ1-1; no clear D. This CDR3 has 12 residues. Germline lookup yields CDR1 SGHRS and CDR2 YFSETQ. With 1 base removed from V and 11 bases from J, the gap between germline ends came to 12 bases. The CDR3 sequence is CASSLYGIAAFF. CDR3 in DNA: TGCGCCAGCAGCTTGTACGGGATCGCGGCTTTCTTT.

This clone was picked up one time. The genes are TRBV5-6 and TRBJ2-7; TRBD2 matches at 8 bases. CDR1 is SGHDT, CDR2 YYEEEE, per germline. V was pared by 2 bases and J by 3 bases, with 7 bases of the junction left unmatched. The CDR3 extends over 15 amino acids. The CDR3 reads CASSFAPGGGYEQYF. CDR3 DNA: TGTGCCAGCAGCTTCGCCCCGGGGGGGGGCTACGAGCAGTACTTC.

J is TRBJ1-2 and V is TRBV27; tentative D call: TRBD1 (6 bases). The germline V and J ends were trimmed by 6 bases and 5 bases, with 16 bases remaining between them. This CDR3 has 14 amino acids. Germline CDR1 reads MNHEY; CDR2 reads SMNVEV (reference sequence). This CDR3 reads CASRAMTGPYGYTF. DNA of the CDR3: TGTGCCAGCAGGGCTATGACAGGTCCTTATGGCTACACCTTC.

The chain carries TRBV5-6 and TRBJ1-6, with D unclear. Germline V gives CDR1 SGHDT, CDR2 YYEEEE. Trimming left V 4 bases short and J 7 bases short, with 12 bases between. The CDR3 is 14 amino acids. The CDR3 protein is CASSIGRANSPLHF. CDR3 DNA sequence: TGTGCCAGCAGCATAGGGCGTGCGAATTCACCCCTCCACTTT.

The J gene is TRBJ2-4, the V gene TRBV19; 9 positions match TRBD1. The CDR3 is 18 amino acids. With 9 bases clipped from V and 0 bases from J, the junction kept 15 bases outside the gene matches. Per germline, CDR1 LNHDA and CDR2 SQIVND (reference sequence). The CDR3 is CASSAGQGRWEAKNIQYF. The CDR3 coding sequence is TGTGCCAGCTCCGCCGGACAGGGGAGGTGGGAAGCCAAAAACATTCAGTACTTC.

The chain couples TRBV19 to TRBJ1-5; the D is unclear. CDR3 length equals 13 residues. Germline values: CDR1 LNHDA, CDR2 SQIVND (reference sequence). The ends were cut back, 6 bases at V and 3 bases at J, with 9 bases in the middle. CDR3 DNA: TGTGCCAGTAGCGAGCGATACAATCAGCCCCAGCATTTT. It codes for CASSERYNQPQHF.

The rearrangement joins TRBV28 to TRBJ2-1; TRBD2 aligns across 7 bases. With V trimmed by 5 bases and J by 4 bases, 11 bases remained unmatched. This CDR3 is built from 16 residues. Germline lookup yields CDR1 MDHEN and CDR2 SYDVKM. CDR3 DNA sequence: TGTGCCAGCAGTCCAAGACCGGGACTAAATTACAATGAGCAGTTCTTC. Its protein is CASSPRPGLNYNEQFF.

The chain combines TRBV6-1 with TRBJ1-2, with D perhaps matching TRBD1 (6 bases). CDR3 length: 14 residues. Between the trimmed V and J ends, which lost 2 bases and 4 bases, there was a span of 11 bases. From germline, CDR1 is MNHNS and CDR2 SASEGT. The CDR3 nucleotides read TGTGCCAGCAGTGAACAGGACAGTTTCTATGGCTACACCTTC. Encoded protein: CASSEQDSFYGYTF.

The V gene is TRBV4-1, the J gene TRBJ1-1; maybe TRBD1 (6 bases). The CDR3 extends over 16 amino acids. In germline, CDR1 is MGHRA, CDR2 YSYEKL. The V end was cut by 0 bases, the J end by 1 base, with 12 bases between. CDR3 amino acids: CASSQDPGHTNTEAFF. CDR3 DNA sequence: TGCGCCAGCAGCCAAGATCCGGGACACACGAACACTGAAGCTTTCTTT.

In this sample, this clone turned up once. Its ends do not fully match the called genes, so a read error is possible. The chain is built from TRBV20-1 and TRBJ2-4; D is undetermined. The CDR3 is 11 residues long. Germline CDR1 reads DFQATT; CDR2 reads SNEGSKA (reference sequence). CDR3 in amino acids: CSAGDGDIQYF. In DNA form, the CDR3 reads TGCAGTGCTGGAGATGGGGACATTCAGTACTTC.

The V and J genes are TRBV5-6 and TRBJ1-4; 8 bases map to TRBD1. Germline V gene lookup returns CDR1 SGHDT and CDR2 YYEEEE. Trimming at V came to 4 bases and at J to 7 bases, leaving 9 bases not matched to a gene. CDR3 length: 15 residues. The CDR3 bases are TGTGCCAGCAGCAGCCGACAGGGGATGGGTGAAAAACTGTTTTTT. Translated: CASSSRQGMGEKLFF.

The genes are TRBV7-3 and TRBJ2-2, with TRBD1 matching over 11 bases. The CDR3 is 16 residues long. J was trimmed by 5 bases and V by 5 bases; bases with no gene match: 7. Germline-derived CDR1 and CDR2 are SGHTA and FQGTGA. CDR3 loop: CASSPPGQGATGELFF. The CDR3 DNA is TGTGCCAGCAGCCCTCCCGGACAGGGGGCTACCGGGGAGCTGTTTTTT.

This clone was found once. The chain uses TRBV6-1 and TRBJ2-3; possibly TRBD1 for D (8 bases). Germline V gives CDR1 MNHNS, CDR2 SASEGT. The CDR3 spans 15 residues. The V end was cut by 3 bases, the J end by 8 bases, with 18 bases between. CDR3 region: CASSDAPTGGGTQYF. CDR3 in DNA: TGTGCCAGCAGTGATGCCCCCACAGGGGGGGGTACGCAGTATTTT.

With respect to this clone: The sample has other DNA sequences that encode this CDR3 too. The chain carries TRBV5-1 and TRBJ2-7, with D unclear. The CDR3 spans 12 residues. Per germline, CDR1 SGHRS and CDR2 YFSETQ. V dropped 0 bases and J dropped 4 bases, with 5 bases sitting between them. CDR3 sequence: CASSLDAYEQYF. For the CDR3, the DNA is TGCGCCAGCAGCTTGGATGCTTACGAGCAGTACTTC.

CDR3 sequence: CASETSGGSYEQYF. DNA of the CDR3: TGTGCCAGCGAGACTAGCGGGGGTTCCTACGAGCAGTACTTC. The chain recombines TRBV6-6 with TRBJ2-7, with TRBD2 matching over 12 bases. Germline V gene sequence: CDR1 MNHNY, CDR2 SVGAGI (reference sequence). The V gene end was trimmed by 8 bases and the J gene end by 1 base; junction bases not matched to a gene: 3. CDR3 length: 14 amino acids.